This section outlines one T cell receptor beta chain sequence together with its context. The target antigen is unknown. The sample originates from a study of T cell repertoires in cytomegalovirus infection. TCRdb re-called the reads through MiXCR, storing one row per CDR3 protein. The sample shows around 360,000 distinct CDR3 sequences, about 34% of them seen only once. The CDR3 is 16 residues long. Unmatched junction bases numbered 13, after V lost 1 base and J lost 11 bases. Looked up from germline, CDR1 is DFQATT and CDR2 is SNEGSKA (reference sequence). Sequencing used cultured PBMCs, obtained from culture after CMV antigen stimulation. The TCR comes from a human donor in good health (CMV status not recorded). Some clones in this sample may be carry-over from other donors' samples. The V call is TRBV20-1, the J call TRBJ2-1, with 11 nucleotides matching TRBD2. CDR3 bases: TGCAGTGCTAGAGCCAAGGCACTAGCGGGAGTCCATAAGCAGTTCTTC. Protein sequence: CSARAKALAGVHKQFF.